The clone carrying this T cell receptor beta chain came up a few times. What it recognizes is unknown. This sample stems from a study of glioma-infiltrating T cells after dendritic cell vaccination. Generated by immunoSEQ multiplex PCR, the TCRdb table keeps only in-frame clones and is missing some. The sample records 95,000 or so clones, more than 70% being singletons. CDR1 is SGHTA, CDR2 FQGNSA, per germline. CDR3 size: 17 residues. Germline trimming cut 5 bases from V and 6 bases from J; bases unmatched to any gene: 14. Points from the study as a whole: Estimated pretreatment TIL content predicted outcome after dendritic cell vaccination.

The sequence derives from a human donor with glioblastoma. Sequenced here: blood, sampled before dendritic cell vaccination. The chain has TRBV7-2 and TRBJ2-2; 8 positions agree with TRBD2. CDR3 coding DNA: TGTGCCAGCAGCCCCTCAGGGAGCGGGAGTTTCGCCGGGGAGCTGTTTTTT. The encoded protein is CASSPSGSGSFAGELFF.